This T cell receptor beta chain was captured by sequencing in a study of vaccination and CD4 T cells after COVID-19. Across the study: Convalescent individuals exhibited SARS-CoV-2 positivity on nasal swab PCR, with nine or ten mild and one severe presentation. At a median around 72 days (range 14 to 241) after dose two, post-vaccine samples were obtained. Overlapping SARS-CoV-2, HCoV-NL63, HCoV-OC43 and HCoV-229E spike peptides stimulated the cells.

This clonotype has a handful of counts. Antigen specificity is unknown. The V end was cut by 2 bases, the J end by 4 bases, with 18 bases between. In germline, CDR1 is SGHTA, CDR2 FQGNSA. The length of the CDR3 is 18 residues. Treatment in this sample: approximately nine-day PBMC culture with coronavirus spike peptide pools or control peptides (ViraFEST assay). The Oncomine TCR Beta short-read assay was applied to DNA of cultured CD4+ T cells. The authors extracted genomic DNA from cultured CD4+ T cells. MiXCR was run by TCRdb on the PCR reads, yielding one entry per CDR3 protein. The table shows around 25,000 distinct CDR3 sequences, with approximately 39% occurring only once.

This receptor was identified in a human donor who had recovered from COVID-19. This rearrangement joins TRBV7-2 to TRBJ1-6; the D gene is possibly TRBD1 (5 bases). Material for sequencing was CD4+ T cells from blood, cultured in vitro. Here the CDR3 reads CASSLSFDSGQYNSPLHF. CDR3 DNA: TGTGCCAGCAGCTTAAGTTTCGACAGCGGCCAATATAATTCACCCCTCCACTTT.